This T cell receptor beta chain was recovered during a study of blood T cells in healthy people across ages. Peripheral blood was drawn, about 9.7 milliliters per donor. The extraction recovered at least 5 micrograms of total RNA per sample. The V end lost 7 bases, the J end lost 7 bases, and 14 bases lay between the germline ends. Germline V CDR1 and CDR2: MNHNS, SASEGT. This CDR3 comprises 12 residues. Findings and caveats of the study: PBMC samples, being unsorted, prevented any conclusive comparison of naive and antigen-experienced cells.

This clonotype was seen only a few times. Its antigen is unknown. A second PCR, run for roughly 7 to 11 cycles, used a sample-barcoded 5' primer plus a J-beta primer mix. A template-switch adaptor with 12 random nucleotides tagged each cDNA molecule. MiXCR was run by TCRdb on the 5' RACE reads, yielding one entry per CDR3 protein. The top ten hold roughly 20% of the sample, which has about 570,000 distinct CDR3 sequences, about 26% seen once. Input material: blood. The chain joins TRBV6-1 to TRBJ2-7; D gene unclear. This clonotype was sampled from a woman in her seventies in good health. The CDR3 DNA is TGTGCCAGCACACACAGTCTAAAAGAGCAGTACTTC. Translating gives CASTHSLKEQYF.